The source of this TCR beta chain is a study of naive and memory T cell subsets. Overall study findings and caveats: Diversity fell and Gini index rose from naive through CM, EM, EMRA. TCR counts from RNA may reflect activation-linked expression changes. Over 90% of naive TCR sequences appeared only once, unlike memory subsets.

The CDR3 is 11 amino acids. CDR1 and CDR2 (germline): SGHVS, FQNEAQ. A remark on this clonotype: The antigen remains unidentified. The germline gene is not matched at one end of the junction; a read error may be the cause.

An equimolar mix of two oligonucleotides served as the beta constant-region primer for TRBC1 and TRBC2. Nested alpha and beta constant-region primers with the SP2 primer drove four PCR rounds on ligated cDNA. TCRdb fed the UMI-ligation and nested PCR reads into MiXCR, producing one record per CDR3 protein. The sample contains tens of thousands of distinct CDR3 sequences, over 9% of which appear only once. The sequence derives from a human donor in good health. The chain carries TRBV7-8 and TRBJ2-1; 10 bases match TRBD2. Sequenced: naive CD8+ T cells from blood. The CDR3 coding sequence is TGTGCCAGCAGCGCTAGCGGGAGCTGGGTCTTC. As protein: CASSASGSWVF.